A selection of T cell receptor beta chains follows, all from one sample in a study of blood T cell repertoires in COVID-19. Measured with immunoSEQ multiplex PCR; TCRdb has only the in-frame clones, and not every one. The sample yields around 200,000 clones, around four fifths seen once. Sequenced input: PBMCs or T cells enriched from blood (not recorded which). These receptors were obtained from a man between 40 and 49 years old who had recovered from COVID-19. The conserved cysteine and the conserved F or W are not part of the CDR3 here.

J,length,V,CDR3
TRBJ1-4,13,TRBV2,ASKGAAGTNEKLF
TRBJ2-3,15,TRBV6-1,ASSEQKAKTSTDTQY
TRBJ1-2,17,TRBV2,ASNLVREGQGAPNYGYT
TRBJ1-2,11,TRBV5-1,ASSLEGGYGYT
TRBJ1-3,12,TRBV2,ASGTASSGNTIY
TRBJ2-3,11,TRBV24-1,ATSDWGHVTQY
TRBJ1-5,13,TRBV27,ASSLYPGYYQPQH
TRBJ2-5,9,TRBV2,ASSWRGTQY
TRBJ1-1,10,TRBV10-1,ASSERGTEAF
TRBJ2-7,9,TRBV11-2,ASSLSQEQY
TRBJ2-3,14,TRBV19,ASSTYPSLLSPTQY
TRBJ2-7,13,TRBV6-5,ASSLAGVGSYEQY
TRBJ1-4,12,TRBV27,ASSFRGTNEKLF
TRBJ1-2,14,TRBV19,ATERPGTGGAEGYT
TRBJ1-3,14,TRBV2,ASSRDEAGTGNTIY
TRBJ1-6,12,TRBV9,ASSLGGDNSPLH
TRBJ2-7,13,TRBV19,ASQSFFRDFYEQY
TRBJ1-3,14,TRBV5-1,ASSLRGSDSGNTIY
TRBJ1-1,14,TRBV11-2,ASSLEATGTRGEAF
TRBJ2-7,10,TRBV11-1,ASSPRVDEQY
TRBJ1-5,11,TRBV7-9,ASSKYSNQPQH
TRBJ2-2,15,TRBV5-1,ASSLRLAGGNTGELF
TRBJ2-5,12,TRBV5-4,ASSLRLAQETQY
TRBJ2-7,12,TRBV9,ASSVGGQGYEQY
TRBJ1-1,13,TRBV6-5,ASSYPTGLNTEAF
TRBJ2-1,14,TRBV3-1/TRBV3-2,ASRPNVAGSYNEQF
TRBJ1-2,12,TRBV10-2,ASTGGTGSFGYT
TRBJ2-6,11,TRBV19,ASSLQGASVLT
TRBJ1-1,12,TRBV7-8,ASSLGGVNTEAF
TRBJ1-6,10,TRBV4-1,ASRGATGLLH
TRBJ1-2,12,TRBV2,ASSAGQGTYGYT
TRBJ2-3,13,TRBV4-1,ATKGSHPSTDTQY
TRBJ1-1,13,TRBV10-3,AISGTVLSNTEAF
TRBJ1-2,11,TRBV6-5,ASRDSPEKGYT
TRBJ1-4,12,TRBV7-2,ASTLGGPNEKLF
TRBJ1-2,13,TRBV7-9,ASSLADRANYGYT
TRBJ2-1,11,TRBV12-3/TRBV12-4,ASKEASGNEQF
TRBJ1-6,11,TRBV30,AALGQGASPLH
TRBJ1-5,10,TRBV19,ASSGVRGPQH
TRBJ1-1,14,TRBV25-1,ASSDLSDRGRTEAF
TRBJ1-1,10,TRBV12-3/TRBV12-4,ARRQGNTEAF
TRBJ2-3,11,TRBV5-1,ASSLRLQDTQY
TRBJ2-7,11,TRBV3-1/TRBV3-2,ASSQRFRYEQY
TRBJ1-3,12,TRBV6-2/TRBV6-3,ASSYSLSGNTIY
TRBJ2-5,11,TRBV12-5,ASGLSGEETQY
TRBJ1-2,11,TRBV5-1,ASSLDPGSGYT
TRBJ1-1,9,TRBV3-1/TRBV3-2,ASSLSGEAF
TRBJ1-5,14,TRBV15,ATSSSGEMGNQPQH
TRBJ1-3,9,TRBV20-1,SAFTGNTIY
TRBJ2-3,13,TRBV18,ASSRGLGEADTQY